This T cell receptor beta chain stems from a study of identical twins. The study, taken as a whole, reports: Because invariant MAIT and iNKT cells could be present, zero-insertion analyses could be partly confounded.

A note on this clonotype: What it binds is not known. Its ends do not fully match the called genes, so a read error is possible.

TCRdb re-analysed the 5' RACE reads in MiXCR, keeping a single row per CDR3 protein. The data contain roughly 250,000 distinct CDR3 sequences, roughly 13% of them singletons. This TCR was sampled from a woman under 30 in good health. Material: memory (CD45RO+) T cells sorted from blood.

The CDR3 sequence is CASRLAGVPDTQYF. The CDR3 region has the DNA TGTGCCAGCAGGTTAGCGGGGGTCCCGGACACCCAGTACTTC. The chain has TRBV12-3 or TRBV12-4 and TRBJ2-5; the match to TRBD2 covers 9 bases. This CDR3 spans 14 amino acids.